This entry features one T cell receptor (beta chain) sequence. Arm-PCR of CDR3 regions and iRepertoire HTBI primers were the basis on which TCR beta libraries were built. Each CDR3 protein gets one entry after TCRdb re-called the multiplex PCR reads with MiXCR. The table records 500,000 or so distinct CDR3 sequences, roughly 16% of them present only once. This specimen comes from a study of regulatory T cells in long-lasting Graves disease. Germline trimming cut 7 bases from V and 6 bases from J; bases unmatched to any gene: 6. The CDR3 is 13 amino acids. Germline V gene data show CDR1 as MNHEY and CDR2 as SVGEGT. Regarding time point: newly diagnosed GD, antithyroid drugs for less than 3 months. Preparation of the TCR library used RNA extracted from PBMCs. All patients originated from an endocrinology department located in Xi'an, China. The same sample was also studied in work on T cells in Graves' hyperthyroidism and ophthalmopathy. That study adds: The primer set for the first-round RT-PCR of the TCR CDR3 was HTBI. Most expanded thyroid clonotypes above 0.001 recurred in blood.

The material was peripheral blood mononuclear cells (PBMCs), obtained at new diagnosis, from a patient treated with antithyroid drugs. The chain is built from TRBV6-2 or TRBV6-3 and TRBJ2-3; 8 positions match TRBD2. The receptor was isolated from a man aged 40-49 years with Graves disease. The CDR3 loop is CASKLAAGDTQYF. In DNA form, the CDR3 reads TGTGCCAGCAAACTAGCGGCGGGGGATACGCAGTATTTT.